Shown below are 2 T cell receptor beta chains from a single sample sequenced in a study of intratumoral heterogeneity in liver cancer. Tumour samples came from separate, distinct regions of the hepatocellular carcinoma nodule. Assay used: immunoSEQ multiplex PCR; TCRdb lists only in-frame clones, some missing. The sample yields about 6,200 clones, over 55% seen once. Sequenced material: tumor tissue, taken before any cancer treatment. The receptors shown here come from a woman aged 70-85 years with hepatocellular carcinoma.

The V gene is TRBV9, the J gene TRBJ1-3; D is ambiguous. V dropped 0 bases and J dropped 0 bases, with 7 bases sitting between them. The length of the CDR3 is 15 residues. The germline CDR1 and CDR2 sequences are SGDLS and YYNGEE. CDR3 sequence (DNA): TGTGCCAGCAGCGTAGCCGGAAGCTCTGGAAACACCATATATTTT. Translated: CASSVAGSSGNTIYF.

The J gene is TRBJ2-3, the V gene TRBV18, with D uncertain. V lost 1 base and J lost 2, with 10 bases in between. CDR1 is KGHSH and CDR2 is LQKENI in the germline V gene. The length of the CDR3 is 15 residues. CDR3 amino acids: CASSPHPKSTDTQYF. The CDR3 DNA reads TGTGCCAGCTCACCACACCCGAAGTCCACAGATACGCAGTATTTT.